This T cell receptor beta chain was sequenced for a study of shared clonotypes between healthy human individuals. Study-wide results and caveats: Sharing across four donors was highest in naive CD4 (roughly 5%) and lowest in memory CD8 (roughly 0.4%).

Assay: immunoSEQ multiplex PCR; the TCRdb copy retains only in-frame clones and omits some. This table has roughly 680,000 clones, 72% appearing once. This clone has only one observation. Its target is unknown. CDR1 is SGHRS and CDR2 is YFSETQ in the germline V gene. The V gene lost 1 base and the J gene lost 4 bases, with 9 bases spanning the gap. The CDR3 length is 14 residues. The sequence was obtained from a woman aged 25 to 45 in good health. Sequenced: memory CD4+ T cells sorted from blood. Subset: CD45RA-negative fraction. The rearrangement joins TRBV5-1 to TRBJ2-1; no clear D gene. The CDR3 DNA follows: TGCGCCAGCAGCTTGTCTCCGCCATACAATGAGCAGTTCTTC. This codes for CASSLSPPYNEQFF.